Below, 30 T cell receptor beta chains from the same sample are listed, as sequenced in a study of cytomegalovirus exposure and HLA in healthy donors. Amplification used 60 Vbeta primers and 13 Jbeta primers. Clones were sequenced by immunoSEQ multiplex PCR, and TCRdb holds only the in-frame ones, with some missing. Here the sample spans 85,000 to 120,000 clones, 70% to 75% being singletons. Sample: PBMCs. The receptors were sampled from a female donor in good health and CMV-seronegative.

The rearrangement uses TRBV4-2 and TRBJ2-3; TRBD2 matches 14 bases. Trimming cost V 3 bases and J 6 bases; bases outside gene matches: 5. CDR3 length: 16 amino acids. The germline gives CDR1 LGHNA, CDR2 YNFKEQ. CDR3 DNA: TGTGCCAGCAGCCAGGGACTAGCGGGAGCTGAGGATACGCAGTATTTT. Residues: CASSQGLAGAEDTQYF.

This clone has just a few counts. The chain links TRBV6-6 to TRBJ1-2; 9 bases are a match to TRBD1. Per the germline V gene, CDR1 is MNHNY and CDR2 is SVGAGI (reference sequence). The V gene end was trimmed by 6 bases and the J gene end by 5 bases; junction bases not matched to a gene: 4. This CDR3 has 13 residues. The CDR3 nucleotides are TGTGCCAGCAGCCCCGGGACAGGGTATGGCTACACCTTC. It is translated as CASSPGTGYGYTF.

This clone was picked up one time. V usage is TRBV4-3 and J usage is TRBJ2-5, with 7 positions matching TRBD2. The germline V gene has CDR1 LGHNA and CDR2 YSLEER. This CDR3 has 15 residues. The trim removed 1 base at V and 1 base at J, leaving 3 bases unmatched. The CDR3 DNA reads as TGCGCCAGCAGCCAAGTGGCTAGCGGCCAAGAGACCCAGTACTTC. Protein: CASSQVASGQETQYF.

This clone has a single count. The chain combines TRBV2 with TRBJ2-1, with TRBD2 as a possible D gene (6 bases). The length of the CDR3 is 16 residues. Deletions cut 6 bases from V and 5 bases from J, with 20 bases between. Germline V gene data show CDR1 as SNHLY and CDR2 as FYNNEI. DNA for the CDR3: TGTGCCAGCAGGACCCCAGCAGCGGGTCTCCACAATGAGCAGTTCTTC. It translates to CASRTPAAGLHNEQFF.

The rearrangement uses TRBV5-4 and TRBJ2-1, with D hard to call. The germline V and J ends were trimmed by 4 bases and 4 bases, with 9 bases remaining between them. The CDR3 totals 13 residues. Looked up from germline, CDR1 is SGHNT and CDR2 is YYREEE (reference sequence). The CDR3 reads CASSPRGYNEQFF. CDR3 bases: TGTGCCAGCAGCCCGAGAGGATACAATGAGCAGTTCTTC. Combining the CDR3 with reference TRBV5-4 and TRBJ2-1 gives the whole variable domain ETGVTQSPTHLIKTRGQQVTLRCSSQSGHNTVSWYQQALGQGPQFIFQYYREEENGRGNFPPRFSGLQFPNYSSELNVNALELDDSALYLCASSPRGYNEQFFGPGTRLTVL.

This chain's CDR3 is CASSPKRGGYNEQFF. The CDR3 DNA sequence: TGTGCCAGCAGTCCCAAAAGGGGCGGCTACAATGAGCAGTTCTTC. The chain links TRBV6-6 to TRBJ2-1; perhaps TRBD1 as D (5 bases). Trimming pared 5 bases from V and 3 bases from J, leaving 14 bases between. This CDR3 is 15 amino acids long. The germline gives CDR1 MNHNY, CDR2 SVGAGI (reference sequence).

This chain links TRBV28 with TRBJ2-7; 8 bases match TRBD2. V lost 4 bases to trimming and J lost 5 bases; unmatched junction nucleotides: 13. Germline CDR1 MDHEN, CDR2 SYDVKM. The CDR3 has 16 residues. The CDR3 region is CASSSPPSGSGDEQYF. For the CDR3, the DNA is TGTGCCAGCAGTTCCCCCCCCAGCGGGAGTGGGGACGAGCAGTACTTC.

With regard to this clone: The identical CDR3 is also encoded by other nucleotide sequences in the sample. The genes are TRBV4-1 and TRBJ2-7, with no clear D. Germline assignment: CDR1 MGHRA and CDR2 YSYEKL. CDR3 length equals 13 residues. Deletions cut 1 base from V and 4 bases from J, with 8 bases between. The CDR3 DNA is TGCGCCAGCAGCCAAGCGCAGGAATACGAGCAGTACTTC. As protein: CASSQAQEYEQYF.

J is TRBJ2-6 and V is TRBV11-3, with D perhaps TRBD1 (6 bases). Germline loops: CDR1 SGHNT, CDR2 YENEEA. V lost 5 bases and J 2 bases, leaving 10 bases between the germline ends. The CDR3 has 15 residues. The CDR3 DNA reads TGTGCCAGCAGCACAACAGGGCCTGGGGCCAACGTCCTGACTTTC. Translation gives CASSTTGPGANVLTF.

The rearrangement joins TRBV30 to TRBJ2-5, with 10 bases fitting TRBD2. V lost 0 bases to trimming and J lost 5 bases; unmatched junction nucleotides: 6. Germline-derived CDR1 and CDR2 are GTSNPN and SVGIG (reference sequence). The CDR3 covers 15 residues. CDR3 coding DNA: TGTGCCTGGAGTGTGACTAGCGGGCGACTGGAGACCCAGTACTTC. Encoded protein: CAWSVTSGRLETQYF.

The chain joins TRBV6-5 to TRBJ2-1; TRBD2 agrees at 8 bases. V shed 9 bases and J 6 bases; nucleotides not matched to a gene: 7. The CDR3 is made up of 13 amino acids. Germline lookup yields CDR1 MNHEY and CDR2 SVGAGI. CDR3 sequence: CASSGTPSNEQFF. Written as DNA, the CDR3 is TGTGCCAGTAGCGGGACGCCCTCCAATGAGCAGTTCTTC.

V usage is TRBV7-9 and J usage is TRBJ2-5; a possible D gene is TRBD1 (6 bases). V lost 2 bases and J 12 bases, leaving 16 bases between the germline ends. CDR1 SEHNR and CDR2 FQNEAQ come from the germline V gene (reference sequence). This CDR3 contains 13 residues. CDR3 region: CASSLCRAGVKYF. The DNA for the CDR3 is TGTGCCAGCAGCTTATGTCGTGCAGGGGTCAAGTACTTC.

Points on this clone: Other DNA sequences of this sample code for an identical CDR3. The chain combines TRBV28 with TRBJ2-7; unclear D gene. The CDR3 sequence is 11 residues long. The V and J ends lost 2 bases and 4 bases respectively, with 3 bases between them. Germline V gene data show CDR1 as MDHEN and CDR2 as SYDVKM. The CDR3 here is CASSLLYEQYF. CDR3 nucleotides: TGTGCCAGCAGTTTACTATACGAGCAGTACTTC. Looking up the rest from reference TRBV28 and TRBJ2-7 gives the full variable domain: DVKVTQSSRYLVKRTGEKVFLECVQDMDHENMFWYRQDPGLGLRLIYFSYDVKMKEKGDIPEGYSVSREKKERFSLILESASTNQTSMYLCASSLLYEQYFGPGTRLTVT.

The V gene is TRBV30, the J gene TRBJ2-5; D is ambiguous. Per germline, CDR1 GTSNPN and CDR2 SVGIG (reference sequence). This CDR3 is built from 12 residues. V was trimmed by 3 bases and J by 5 bases, leaving 10 bases between them. CDR3 region: CAWRRLPETQYF. The DNA for the CDR3 is TGTGCCTGGAGGAGGCTTCCGGAGACCCAGTACTTC.

The chain uses TRBV5-1 and TRBJ2-2; 15 bases map to TRBD2. V lost 4 bases and J lost 8; bases outside the gene matches: 6. CDR3 length: 16 amino acids. From germline, CDR1 is SGHRS and CDR2 YFSETQ. The CDR3: CASSIGLAGGRGELFF. The CDR3 bases are TGCGCCAGCAGCATTGGACTAGCGGGAGGGAGGGGGGAGCTGTTTTTT.

This clone was picked up one time. J is TRBJ1-5 and V is TRBV6-1; the D is unclear. The CDR3 runs 13 residues. Germline V gene sequence: CDR1 MNHNS, CDR2 SASEGT. V was shortened by 1 base and J by 10 bases, with 11 bases between the two germline ends. This chain's CDR3 is CASSEERMRPQHF. The CDR3 nucleotides are TGTGCCAGCAGTGAAGAGAGGATGAGACCCCAGCATTTT.

This clone has just a few counts. This chain joins TRBV7-2 and TRBJ1-2; D may be TRBD1 (5 bases). The CDR3 contains 13 residues. The V and J ends lost 7 bases and 4 bases respectively, with 13 bases between them. Germline V gives CDR1 SGHTA, CDR2 FQGNSA. CDR3 loop: CASTSGGGYGYTF. The CDR3 DNA is TGTGCCAGCACCTCTGGGGGGGGCTATGGCTACACCTTC.

This clone was found a few times. This chain uses TRBV2 with TRBJ1-1; D gene ambiguous. Between the trimmed V and J ends, which lost 7 bases and 3 bases, there was a span of 12 bases. The CDR3 covers 13 residues. Germline CDR1 reads SNHLY; CDR2 reads FYNNEI. The CDR3 spells CASTGSGDTEAFF. The DNA of the CDR3 is TGTGCCAGCACTGGAAGCGGGGACACTGAAGCTTTCTTT.

The chain uses TRBV7-2 and TRBJ2-5; 10 nucleotides match TRBD2. This CDR3 comprises 17 residues. Germline CDR1 SGHTA, CDR2 FQGNSA. V gave up 1 base and J gave up 2 bases; unmatched junction bases: 7. The chain's CDR3 is CASSLGGRTSGQETQYF. CDR3 in DNA: TGTGCCAGCAGCTTAGGTGGCCGGACTAGCGGTCAAGAGACCCAGTACTTC.

CDR3 region: CASSPVSKNIQYF. In DNA, the CDR3 is TGTGCCAGCAGTCCCGTGAGTAAGAACATTCAGTACTTC. The chain combines TRBV27 with TRBJ2-4; no reliable D call. The CDR3 contains 13 residues. The V end was cut by 5 bases, the J end by 7 bases, with 12 bases between. Germline V gene data show CDR1 as MNHEY and CDR2 as SMNVEV (reference sequence).

This chain joins TRBV5-6 and TRBJ2-1, with 8 bases aligning to TRBD2. Germline lookup yields CDR1 SGHDT and CDR2 YYEEEE. V lost 1 base and J lost 4; bases outside the gene matches: 4. The CDR3 contains 15 residues. CDR3 DNA: TGTGCCAGCAGCTTGACTAGCGGAATATACAATGAGCAGTTCTTC. Translated, it gives CASSLTSGIYNEQFF.

The chain employs TRBV10-2 and TRBJ2-3; no definite D call. The CDR3 has 11 residues. The ends were cut back, 6 bases at V and 7 bases at J, with 8 bases in the middle. Germline CDR1 is WSHSY and CDR2 is SAAADI. The CDR3 nucleotides are TGCGCCAGCAGGAGCCCGAATACGCAGTATTTT. This encodes CASRSPNTQYF.

V gene TRBV2 combines with J gene TRBJ2-5, with TRBD1 matching 7 bases. This CDR3 is 13 amino acids long. Germline V gene data show CDR1 as SNHLY and CDR2 as FYNNEI. The J segment lost 2 bases and the V segment lost 8 bases, leaving 5 bases of the junction unmatched. CDR3 bases: TGTGCCAGCCACAGGGGAAGACAAGAGACCCAGTACTTC. Encoded protein: CASHRGRQETQYF.

This chain joins TRBV29-1 and TRBJ2-3; no firm D call. Trimming took 3 bases from V and 3 from J, leaving 16 bases between them. Germline V CDR1 and CDR2: SQVTM, ANQGSEA. The CDR3 has 15 residues. CDR3 amino acids: CSVEELRSFTDTQYF. CDR3 in DNA: TGCAGCGTTGAGGAGCTCCGTTCTTTTACAGATACGCAGTATTTT.

The chain uses TRBV18 and TRBJ2-7; no clear D gene. Trimming removed 0 bases from V and 2 bases from J, with 8 bases in between. Germline values: CDR1 KGHSH, CDR2 LQKENI. The CDR3 has 14 amino acids. CDR3 nucleotides: TGTGCCAGCTCACCACCGTTAGACACCTACGAGCAGTACTTC. Protein product: CASSPPLDTYEQYF.

The chain combines TRBV25-1 with TRBJ2-1; weak D call: TRBD2 (5 bases). Trimming removed 6 bases from V and 7 bases from J, with 10 bases in between. The CDR3 is 12 residues long. CDR1 is MGHDK, CDR2 SYGVNS, per germline. The CDR3 DNA reads TGTGCCAGCAGATCTAGCCGAAATGAGCAGTTCTTC. Translated: CASRSSRNEQFF.

This sequence joins TRBV4-2 and TRBJ2-5; 8 bases match TRBD2. The DNA end is more similar to TRBJ2-7, so the J call may be wrong. Germline V gene lookup returns CDR1 LGHNA and CDR2 YNFKEQ. The CDR3 is 18 amino acids. The CDR3, as DNA: TGTGCCAGCAGCCAAGATGGGCGGGAGGACTACGTGTCCTACGAGCAGTACTTC. Its protein product is CASSQDGREDYVSYEQYF.

This clone has only one observation. The rearrangement links TRBV5-1 to TRBJ2-7; 9 positions match TRBD1. With V trimmed by 0 bases and J by 0 bases, 10 bases remained unmatched. The germline V gene encodes CDR1 SGHRS and CDR2 YFSETQ. This CDR3 is 18 amino acids long. The DNA for the CDR3 is TGCGCCAGCAGCTTGGCCGCTGGAGGGGGACAGGGCTCCTACGAGCAGTACTTC. Translated, it gives CASSLAAGGGQGSYEQYF. Full variable domain (missing parts from reference TRBV5-1 and TRBJ2-7): KAGVTQTPRYLIKTRGQQVTLSCSPISGHRSVSWYQQTPGQGLQFLFEYFSETQRNKGNFPGRFSGRQFSNSRSEMNVSTLELGDSALYLCASSLAAGGGQGSYEQYFGPGTRLTVT.

This clone was found once. The chain uses TRBV28 and TRBJ1-1; D remains ambiguous. The CDR3 spans 15 residues. Germline V CDR1 and CDR2: MDHEN, SYDVKM. The V end was cut by 5 bases, the J end by 2 bases, with 15 bases between. CDR3 in amino acids: CASSPDREFNTEAFF. The CDR3 DNA follows: TGTGCCAGCAGTCCAGACCGGGAATTCAACACTGAAGCTTTCTTT.

The genes are TRBV7-9 and TRBJ1-1; D is uncertain. The ends were cut back, 0 bases at V and 7 bases at J, with 6 bases in the middle. Germline CDR1 reads SEHNR; CDR2 reads FQNEAQ (reference sequence). The CDR3 contains 12 residues. The CDR3 protein is CASSLAASEAFF. In DNA, the CDR3 is TGTGCCAGCAGCTTAGCGGCCAGTGAAGCTTTCTTT.